A selection of T cell receptor beta chains follows, all from one sample in a study of blood T cell repertoires in COVID-19. This table comes from immunoSEQ multiplex PCR, and its TCRdb copy is limited to in-frame clones, with some not included. The sample shows over 100,000 clones, 85% to 90% of them seen only once. The sample was peripheral blood. The receptors derive from a human donor in a cohort sampled during active COVID-19. Each CDR3 is given with its conserved first and last residue. Fields, in order: J gene, clone size, D gene, V gene, CDR3 DNA, CDR3 protein. A D gene is named only where the DNA matches it firmly. Not all rows give a size; the values are once, few, many and, for expanded clones, a class.

TRBJ2-3,once,.,TRBV7-8,TGTGCCAGCAGCTTAGTCGCGGATACGCAGTATTTT,CASSLVADTQYF
TRBJ2-5,.,TRBD1,TRBV14,TGTGCCAGCAGCCTGGGGCGCAGGGGGCTTGGAGAGACCCAGTACTTC,CASSLGRRGLGETQYF
TRBJ1-1,.,.,TRBV7-9,TGTGCCAGCAGCTTAGAAGTCAGCACTGAAGCTTTCTTT,CASSLEVSTEAFF
TRBJ2-5,.,.,TRBV9,TGTGCCAGCAGCGTAGCTACCCGGACTTTGTACCAAGAGACCCAGTACTTC,CASSVATRTLYQETQYF
TRBJ2-1,.,TRBD2,TRBV7-2,TGTGCCAGCAGCCGCGAACGGGGACTAGCGGGAGGAAAGCAGTTCTTC,CASSRERGLAGGKQFF
TRBJ1-3,.,.,TRBV28,TGTGCCAGCAGTTTTGCAGGGTTAGAACTCTCGGAAGGAAACACCATATATTTT,CASSFAGLELSEGNTIYF
TRBJ2-3,.,.,TRBV6-5,TGTGCCAGCAGTTACTCTGGTGGAGATCGCTCTGATACACAGTATTTT,CASSYSGGDRSDTQYF
TRBJ1-2,.,.,TRBV28,TGTGCCACACATACGAAAGACAGGCCCTTCCGCTTC,CATHTKDRPFRF
TRBJ1-4,.,.,TRBV3-1/TRBV3-2,TGTGCCAGCAGCCATACGGGGGTTTTCAATGAAAAACTGTTTTTT,CASSHTGVFNEKLFF
TRBJ2-4,.,.,TRBV7-9,TGTGCCAGCAGCTCCGCGGGACGGGGCGCGCCGGAAAACATTCAGTACTTC,CASSSAGRGAPENIQYF
TRBJ2-4,.,TRBD1,TRBV6-5,TGTGCCAGCAGTCGACAGGGGTTGGGCATTCAGTACTTC,CASSRQGLGIQYF
TRBJ1-5,once,.,TRBV2,TGTGCCAGCAGGCAGTCTCCGGGGCAGCCCCAGCATTTT,CASRQSPGQPQHF
TRBJ2-7,.,.,TRBV6-5,TGTGCCAGCAGTTACTCGACAGCACCCTACGAGCAGTACTTC,CASSYSTAPYEQYF
TRBJ1-1,.,TRBD1,TRBV28,TGTGCCAGCCGAAGGGGGCTGAACACTGAAGCTTTCTTT,CASRRGLNTEAFF